These 30 T cell receptor beta chains were all obtained from the same sample, sequenced in a study of control samples from healthy donors and cancer patients. Here immunoSEQ multiplex PCR was the method, and the copy in TCRdb shows in-frame clones only, minus some. This table has tens of thousands of clones, roughly 90% appearing once. The material sequenced was PBMCs. The receptors derive from a man aged 40-55 years with colorectal cancer.

The chain uses TRBV2 and TRBJ2-1, with 14 bases fitting TRBD2. Germline CDR1 and CDR2: SNHLY and FYNNEI. V was clipped by 6 bases and J by 8 bases; unmatched bases: 6. The CDR3 totals 15 residues. The CDR3 DNA reads as TGTGCCAGCAGCCTGGGACTAGCGGGAGCCCATGAGCAGTTCTTC. This gives the protein CASSLGLAGAHEQFF.

This clone was detected only once. The genes are TRBV29-1 and TRBJ2-7, with 7 bases fitting TRBD1. Germline V lookup: CDR1 SQVTM, CDR2 ANQGSEA. The junction had 4 bases not matched to a gene; V was cut back by 6 bases and J by 2 bases. The CDR3 length is 12 residues. The DNA for the CDR3 is TGCAGCGTCGAGGGACAGACCTACGAGCAGTACTTC. Residues: CSVEGQTYEQYF.

CDR3 loop: CASSSGQGKSYEQYF. The DNA for the CDR3 is TGCGCCAGCAGCTCCGGACAGGGCAAGTCCTACGAGCAGTACTTC. This chain uses TRBV4-1 with TRBJ2-7; 8 bases line up with TRBD1. Trimming cost V 5 bases and J 1 base; bases outside gene matches: 7. Germline values: CDR1 MGHRA, CDR2 YSYEKL. This CDR3 contains 15 residues.

This rearrangement joins TRBV2 to TRBJ1-6, with a possible D match to TRBD1 (5 bases). The CDR3 is 16 residues long. Germline V gene sequence: CDR1 SNHLY, CDR2 FYNNEI. Trimming took off 6 bases at V and 5 bases at J, with 17 bases between the two ends. Here the CDR3 reads CASSAQGSSNNSPLHF. The CDR3 DNA reads TGTGCCAGCAGCGCGCAGGGTTCGTCAAATAATTCACCCCTCCACTTT.

This chain joins TRBV29-1 and TRBJ2-6, with 7 positions matching TRBD2. The CDR3 consists of 15 residues. The ends lost 4 bases at V and 2 bases at J; junction bases unmatched: 5. Germline loops: CDR1 SQVTM, CDR2 ANQGSEA. The CDR3 DNA reads TGCAGCGTTGGAACGGGGAGGGCTGGGGCCAACGTCCTGACTTTC. As protein: CSVGTGRAGANVLTF.

The chain combines TRBV11-2 with TRBJ1-1; D uncertain. CDR3 size: 15 residues. The germline V gene has CDR1 SGHAT and CDR2 FQNNGV. Trimming cost V 2 bases and J 10 bases, with 20 bases left between them. The CDR3, as DNA: TGTGCCAGCAGCTTAATACAGCAACGGGCCGGTGGAGCTTTCTTT. This gives the protein CASSLIQQRAGGAFF.

The gene calls are TRBV19 and TRBJ2-2; TRBD2 is a possible D gene (6 bases). Germline CDR1 and CDR2: LNHDA and SQIVND (reference sequence). This CDR3 has 16 residues. V was cut by 7 bases and J by 5 bases, with 20 bases left in between. In nucleotides, the CDR3 is TGTGCCAGTACCCACATGACGGGACTCTCGACCGGGGAGCTGTTTTTT. Translated: CASTHMTGLSTGELFF.

V usage is TRBV14 and J usage is TRBJ1-4, with a possible D match to TRBD1 (5 bases). The CDR3 is made up of 15 amino acids. The germline V gene has CDR1 SGHDN and CDR2 FVKESK. Trimming left V 1 base short and J 7 bases short, with 13 bases between. The CDR3 reads CASSQGVGGFEKLFF. The CDR3 DNA follows: TGTGCCAGCAGCCAAGGCGTGGGGGGATTTGAAAAACTGTTTTTT.

This clone was picked up one time. The chain is built from TRBV19 and TRBJ2-2; the match to TRBD2 covers 7 bases. CDR1 is LNHDA, CDR2 SQIVND, per germline (reference sequence). CDR3 length: 15 residues. V lost 1 base and J lost 5; bases outside the gene matches: 4. The DNA of the CDR3 is TGTGCCAGTAGTATAGCGGGAGGAAGGACCGGGGAGCTGTTTTTT. Translation gives CASSIAGGRTGELFF.

The chain carries TRBV4-1 and TRBJ2-7; 7 bases fit TRBD1. Germline V lookup: CDR1 MGHRA, CDR2 YSYEKL. V was pared by 4 bases and J by 0 bases, with 3 bases of the junction left unmatched. The CDR3 is 14 amino acids. CDR3 DNA sequence: TGCGCCAGCAGCCTCCGGGACAGCTCCTACGAGCAGTACTTC. Its protein is CASSLRDSSYEQYF.

The CDR3 DNA sequence: TGTGCCAGCAGCTTATCCAGGGCTTTCTTT. This translates into CASSLSRAFF. V gene TRBV7-2 combines with J gene TRBJ1-1, with unresolved D. Germline CDR1 and CDR2: SGHTA and FQGNSA. V lost 2 bases and J lost 11, with 6 bases in between. This CDR3 region has 10 residues.

The V and J genes are TRBV3-1 (or the pseudogene TRBV3-2) and TRBJ2-1; the match to TRBD2 covers 10 bases. The CDR3 is 18 residues long. Germline V gives CDR1 LGHDT, CDR2 YNNKEL (reference sequence). The J segment lost 0 bases and the V segment lost 4 bases, leaving 9 bases of the junction unmatched. CDR3 residues: CASSRLTSGISSYNEQFF. The CDR3 region has the DNA TGTGCCAGCAGCCGGTTAACTAGCGGGATTAGCTCCTACAATGAGCAGTTCTTC.

The rearrangement uses TRBV19 and TRBJ1-2; 8 positions agree with TRBD1. Germline-derived CDR1 and CDR2 are LNHDA and SQIVND (reference sequence). The CDR3 sequence is 12 residues long. The J segment lost 5 bases and the V segment lost 4 bases, leaving 0 bases of the junction unmatched. DNA of the CDR3: TGTGCCAGTAGTAGACAGGGGTATGGCTACACCTTC. Its translation: CASSRQGYGYTF.

The chain recombines TRBV10-2 with TRBJ1-6; no definite D call. CDR3 length: 14 amino acids. Per the germline V gene, CDR1 is WSHSY and CDR2 is SAAADI. Between the trimmed V and J ends, which lost 3 bases and 10 bases, there was a span of 13 bases. The CDR3 DNA sequence: TGCGCCAGCAGTGAAGAGGGTCATAGATCACCCCTCCACTTT. This gives the protein CASSEEGHRSPLHF.

The chain employs TRBV7-2 and TRBJ2-3; a weak D match, TRBD1 (5 bases). Trimming removed 1 base at V and 6 bases at J, with 11 bases between. Germline lookup yields CDR1 SGHTA and CDR2 FQGNSA. The CDR3 totals 14 residues. The CDR3 reads CASSLDQGRDTQYF. The DNA of the CDR3 is TGTGCCAGCAGCTTAGATCAGGGCAGGGATACGCAGTATTTT.

The rearrangement uses TRBV7-9 and TRBJ2-1; weak D call: TRBD1 (5 bases). CDR1 is SEHNR and CDR2 is FQNEAQ in the germline V gene (reference sequence). The CDR3 has 18 residues. V was shortened by 4 bases and J by 0 bases, with 19 bases between the two germline ends. The CDR3 region is CASSSPLGAGISYNEQFF. CDR3 sequence (DNA): TGTGCCAGCAGCTCTCCTTTGGGCGCAGGGATCTCCTACAATGAGCAGTTCTTC.

The CDR3 loop is CASSDRDRGRGETQYF. The CDR3 nucleotides read TGTGCCAGCAGCGACCGGGACAGGGGACGCGGAGAGACCCAGTACTTC. This rearrangement joins TRBV11-2 to TRBJ2-5, with 10 bases identical to TRBD1. Losses at the gene ends were 5 bases for V and 4 bases for J; bases not matched to a gene: 10. The CDR3 loop spans 16 amino acids. Germline V gene sequence: CDR1 SGHAT, CDR2 FQNNGV.

The V call is TRBV19, the J call TRBJ2-2; 8 bases are shared with TRBD1. The V segment lost 4 bases and the J segment 6 bases; nucleotides outside the gene matches: 19. Per the germline V gene, CDR1 is LNHDA and CDR2 is SQIVND (reference sequence). The CDR3 has 19 amino acids. The DNA of the CDR3 is TGTGCCAGTAGTACGGACAGGGTTTGGAGGGGGCAGTCGGCCGGGGAGCTGTTTTTT. This encodes CASSTDRVWRGQSAGELFF.

The V and J genes are TRBV2 and TRBJ2-6; 9 bases are shared with TRBD1. V lost 4 bases, J lost 0 bases, and 4 bases stayed unmatched. This CDR3 is built from 17 residues. Per the germline V gene, CDR1 is SNHLY and CDR2 is FYNNEI. The CDR3 loop is CASSARDRDSGANVLTF. DNA for the CDR3: TGTGCCAGCAGTGCTCGGGACAGGGACTCTGGGGCCAACGTCCTGACTTTC.

V usage is TRBV27 and J usage is TRBJ1-5; no firm D call. Trimming took 8 bases from V and 0 from J, leaving 14 bases between them. The germline CDR1 and CDR2 sequences are MNHEY and SMNVEV (reference sequence). The length of the CDR3 is 15 residues. CDR3 region: CASSRAGYSNQPQHF. The CDR3 bases are TGTGCCAGCTCTCGGGCGGGGTATAGCAATCAGCCCCAGCATTTT.

The chain recombines TRBV28 with TRBJ1-2; 8 bases agree with TRBD1. Trimming removed 6 bases from V and 7 bases from J; junction bases left unmatched: 4. This CDR3 spans 12 amino acids. Germline CDR1 is MDHEN and CDR2 is SYDVKM. Written as DNA, the CDR3 is TGTGCCAGCAGCTGGGGACAGGTTGGCTACACCTTC. Protein sequence: CASSWGQVGYTF.

This clone was found a few times. The CDR3 loop is CASSENYEQYF. CDR3 DNA sequence: TGTGCCAGCAGCGAGAACTACGAGCAGTACTTC. The V and J genes are TRBV7-2 and TRBJ2-7, with no clear D. The V end was cut by 5 bases, the J end by 3 bases, with 5 bases between. The CDR3 runs to 11 residues. Per germline, CDR1 SGHTA and CDR2 FQGNSA.

The chain carries TRBV6-5 and TRBJ1-2, with 8 bases fitting TRBD1. The trim removed 6 bases at V and 7 bases at J, leaving 13 bases unmatched. This CDR3 has 15 residues. Per germline, CDR1 MNHEY and CDR2 SVGAGI. The CDR3 DNA reads TGTGCCAGCAGACCCAGCCTGACAGGGGACGGTGGCTACACCTTC. It specifies CASRPSLTGDGGYTF.

The genes are TRBV10-3 and TRBJ1-2; D unresolved. The CDR3 has 15 residues. V was shortened by 0 bases and J by 3 bases, with 11 bases between the two germline ends. Germline loops: CDR1 ENHRY, CDR2 SYGVKD. CDR3 DNA: TGTGCCATCAGTGAGTCGGGCCCAGGAGACTATGGCTACACCTTC. It is translated as CAISESGPGDYGYTF.

There are a few counts of this clone. This sequence joins TRBV10-2 and TRBJ1-1; D call uncertain. The germline V and J ends were trimmed by 5 bases and 1 base, with 11 bases remaining between them. The CDR3 has 14 amino acids. CDR1 is WSHSY and CDR2 is SAAADI in the germline V gene. CDR3 region: CASSRGIRNTEAFF. In DNA form, the CDR3 reads TGCGCCAGCAGTCGTGGCATCAGGAACACTGAAGCTTTCTTT.

The chain links TRBV27 to TRBJ1-6, with 8 bases fitting TRBD1. V dropped 6 bases and J dropped 10; count of bases not matched to a gene: 5. CDR3 length: 13 residues. CDR1 is MNHEY, CDR2 SMNVEV, per germline (reference sequence). CDR3 sequence: CASSRTGRSPLHF. The CDR3 DNA follows: TGTGCCAGCAGCCGGACAGGGCGATCACCCCTCCACTTT.

The rearrangement joins TRBV5-5 to TRBJ1-4; the D is unclear. Germline V gene lookup returns CDR1 SGHKS and CDR2 YYEKEE (reference sequence). V was shortened by 4 bases and J by 8 bases, with 15 bases between the two germline ends. The CDR3 runs to 14 residues. CDR3 nucleotide sequence: TGTGCCAGCAGCACAACTTCCCGCCAGGAAAAACTGTTTTTT. This translates into CASSTTSRQEKLFF.

V is TRBV24-1 and J is TRBJ2-7, with D perhaps TRBD1 (6 bases). This CDR3 spans 14 amino acids. Trimming stripped 3 bases from V and 5 bases from J, with 13 bases between. In germline, CDR1 is KGHDR, CDR2 SFDVKD. DNA for the CDR3: TGTGCCACCAGTGATCAGGGGTCGATCCACGAGCAGTACTTC. Protein product: CATSDQGSIHEQYF.

The chain recombines TRBV29-1 with TRBJ2-7; the D is unclear. Trimming shortened V by 4 bases and J by 5 bases, and 9 bases separated the two germline ends. The germline V gene has CDR1 SQVTM and CDR2 ANQGSEA. The CDR3 contains 11 residues. This CDR3 reads CSVVMIHEQYF. CDR3 sequence (DNA): TGCAGCGTTGTTATGATCCACGAGCAGTACTTC.

V usage is TRBV24-1 and J usage is TRBJ2-5, with D unclear. V lost 4 bases to trimming and J lost 2 bases, with 10 bases between them. The CDR3 is made up of 14 amino acids. CDR1 KGHDR and CDR2 SFDVKD come from the germline V gene. The CDR3 is CATSEPPHQETQYF. CDR3 bases: TGTGCCACCAGTGAACCCCCCCATCAAGAGACCCAGTACTTC.